Listed here are 23 T cell receptor beta chains from one sample, sequenced in a study of somatic mutations in cytotoxic T cells in rheumatoid arthritis. Profiled with immunoSEQ multiplex PCR; TCRdb holds only in-frame clones, not every one. The sample has 8,000 to 8,500 clones, more than 65% seen once. Sequenced: CD8+ T cells sorted from blood. The receptors here all came from an adult with rheumatoid arthritis.

This clone was recorded only once. This chain joins TRBV11-3 and TRBJ2-2, with 7 bases identical to TRBD2. CDR1 is SGHNT, CDR2 YENEEA, per germline. The CDR3 length is 15 residues. J gave up 1 base and V 3 bases, and 2 bases lay outside the gene matches. This chain's CDR3 is CASSLGLMNTGELFF. As DNA, the CDR3 is TGTGCCAGCAGCTTGGGACTAATGAACACCGGGGAGCTGTTTTTT.

The J gene is TRBJ1-1, the V gene TRBV6-5; no clear D gene. Germline V gene lookup returns CDR1 MNHEY and CDR2 SVGAGI. CDR3 size: 13 residues. V gave up 6 bases and J gave up 5 bases, with 13 bases separating them. CDR3 in amino acids: CASRAETWTEAFF. In DNA form, the CDR3 reads TGTGCCAGCAGAGCAGAGACGTGGACTGAAGCTTTCTTT.

J is TRBJ2-6 and V is TRBV6-1, with D possibly TRBD1 on 6 matching bases. V lost 4 bases and J 0 bases, leaving 22 bases between the germline ends. The CDR3 has 20 amino acids. Germline V gene data show CDR1 as MNHNS and CDR2 as SASEGT. The CDR3 protein is CASSARTEPLSLSGANVLTF. For the CDR3, the DNA is TGTGCCAGCAGTGCCCGGACAGAGCCTCTTTCTCTCTCTGGGGCCAACGTCCTGACTTTC.

The gene calls are TRBV21-1 and TRBJ2-1; no check of the table's D call, TRBD2, against the DNA was made. TRBV21-1 is annotated as a pseudogene. This CDR3 comprises 19 residues. The CDR3 loop reads CASSKEDKSGRGIHNEQFF. DNA for the CDR3: TGTGCCAGCAGCAAAGAGGATAAGAGCGGGAGGGGCATCCACAATGAGCAGTTCTTC.

The V and J genes are TRBV27 and TRBJ2-3; D possibly corresponds to TRBD1 (6 bases). The CDR3 loop spans 16 amino acids. The germline V gene has CDR1 MNHEY and CDR2 SMNVEV (reference sequence). Trimming pared 7 bases from V and 6 bases from J, leaving 23 bases between. The CDR3 spells CASTPVLDRGADTQYF. The CDR3 bases are TGTGCCAGCACCCCCGTCCTGGACAGAGGAGCGGATACGCAGTATTTT.

The rearrangement joins TRBV2 to TRBJ2-7; D is undetermined. The V end was cut by 5 bases, the J end by 2 bases, with 10 bases between. CDR1 and CDR2 from the germline V gene are SNHLY and FYNNEI. This CDR3 is 13 amino acids long. The CDR3 coding sequence is TGTGCCAGCAGTAAGACCCCGGCCTACGAGCAGTACTTC. It codes for CASSKTPAYEQYF.

This clone showed up just once. For the CDR3, the DNA is TGTGCCAGCAGTGTCTGGGGCGGGAGCAATCAGCCCCAGCATTTT. The encoded protein is CASSVWGGSNQPQHF. The chain carries TRBV6-1 and TRBJ1-5, with a weak D call TRBD1 (5 bases). The CDR3 covers 15 residues. Trimming left V 4 bases short and J 1 base short, with 11 bases between. Germline V gives CDR1 MNHNS, CDR2 SASEGT.

This chain connects TRBV10-3 to TRBJ1-1; D perhaps matches TRBD1 (5 bases). Per the germline V gene, CDR1 is ENHRY and CDR2 is SYGVKD. The CDR3 sequence is 16 residues long. V was cut by 6 bases and J by 1 base, with 18 bases left in between. CDR3 sequence reads: CAISLTDGQGNTEAFF. In DNA, the CDR3 is TGTGCCATCAGCCTCACGGACGGCCAGGGGAACACTGAAGCTTTCTTT.

The rearrangement links TRBV4-2 to TRBJ2-7; D is unclear. Trimming left V 0 bases short and J 0 bases short, with 9 bases between. The CDR3 totals 15 residues. CDR1 is LGHNA, CDR2 YNFKEQ, per germline. CDR3 nucleotide sequence: TGTGCCAGCAGCCAAGATCACGGATCCTCCTACGAGCAGTACTTC. Translated, it gives CASSQDHGSSYEQYF.

This rearrangement joins TRBV30 to TRBJ2-1; TRBD2 matches at 15 bases. The CDR3 has 18 amino acids. Germline V gene data show CDR1 as GTSNPN and CDR2 as SVGIG (reference sequence). With 2 bases clipped from V and 2 bases from J, the junction kept 7 bases outside the gene matches. In DNA form, the CDR3 reads TGTGCCTGGAGTCCCAGGACTAGCGGGAGGGATGCCTACAATGAGCAGTTCTTC. Protein: CAWSPRTSGRDAYNEQFF.

This chain joins TRBV30 and TRBJ1-4; 9 bases map to TRBD1. CDR1 is GTSNPN, CDR2 SVGIG, per germline (reference sequence). The CDR3 consists of 12 residues. With 7 bases clipped from V and 14 bases from J, the junction kept 11 bases outside the gene matches. This CDR3 is CALGQRGTGLFF. CDR3 DNA: TGTGCCTTGGGACAGAGGGGGACAGGGCTGTTTTTT.

The chain combines TRBV19 with TRBJ2-2; TRBD1 agrees at 9 bases. Trimming at V came to 4 bases and at J to 5 bases, leaving 8 bases not matched to a gene. CDR1 is LNHDA and CDR2 is SQIVND in the germline V gene (reference sequence). The CDR3 runs 16 residues. CDR3 coding DNA: TGTGCCAGTAGTAGGGCCGGCGGACAGGGGACCGGGGAGCTGTTTTTT. Translated: CASSRAGGQGTGELFF. The entire variable domain, with the rest obtained from reference TRBV19 and TRBJ2-2, is as follows: DGGITQSPKYLFRKEGQNVTLSCEQNLNHDAMYWYRQDPGQGLRLIYYSQIVNDFQKGDIAEGYSVSREKKESFPLTVTSAQKNPTAFYLCASSRAGGQGTGELFFGEGSRLTVL.

This chain uses TRBV5-1 with TRBJ2-3, with 7 bases identical to TRBD1. The germline V gene has CDR1 SGHRS and CDR2 YFSETQ. V was pared by 3 bases and J by 3 bases, with 7 bases of the junction left unmatched. The length of the CDR3 is 15 residues. CDR3 DNA: TGCGCCAGCAGCTCCCGGGACAGCATGACAGATACGCAGTATTTT. This gives the protein CASSSRDSMTDTQYF. Supplemented by reference TRBV5-1 and TRBJ2-3, the full variable domain reads KAGVTQTPRYLIKTRGQQVTLSCSPISGHRSVSWYQQTPGQGLQFLFEYFSETQRNKGNFPGRFSGRQFSNSRSEMNVSTLELGDSALYLCASSSRDSMTDTQYFGPGTRLTVL.

This chain links TRBV27 with TRBJ1-6; unclear D gene. CDR1 and CDR2 (germline): MNHEY, SMNVEV (reference sequence). The CDR3 has 15 amino acids. The V gene lost 5 bases and the J gene lost 9 bases, with 17 bases spanning the gap. CDR3 nucleotides: TGTGCCAGCAGTCCCGTAGGTGGTTCGGGTTCACCCCTCCACTTT. Translated: CASSPVGGSGSPLHF.

This clone was picked up a small number of times. J is TRBJ2-2 and V is TRBV6-6, with a possible D match to TRBD2 (5 bases). The CDR3 runs 15 residues. Germline CDR1 and CDR2: MNHNY and SVGAGI (reference sequence). The V end lost 2 bases, the J end lost 3 bases, and 10 bases lay between the germline ends. The CDR3 sequence is CASSYAGLHTGELFF. The CDR3 nucleotides read TGTGCCAGCAGTTACGCGGGTCTGCACACCGGGGAGCTGTTTTTT.

The chain carries TRBV4-1 and TRBJ1-5, with D uncertain. V shed 0 bases and J shed 5 bases, with 17 bases lying between them. CDR1 is MGHRA, CDR2 YSYEKL, per germline. This CDR3 contains 17 residues. This chain's CDR3 is CASSQDHDGHGDQPQHF. CDR3 in DNA: TGCGCCAGCAGCCAAGATCACGACGGCCACGGCGATCAGCCCCAGCATTTT.

The V gene is TRBV19, the J gene TRBJ2-3, with no clear D. The germline V and J ends were trimmed by 4 bases and 6 bases, with 2 bases remaining between them. This CDR3 contains 10 residues. Germline-derived CDR1 and CDR2 are LNHDA and SQIVND (reference sequence). The CDR3 spells CASSRDTQYF. CDR3 in DNA: TGTGCCAGTAGTAGGGATACGCAGTATTTT.

This clone was detected once. This sequence joins TRBV19 and TRBJ2-7, with D perhaps matching TRBD1 (6 bases). Trimming removed 3 bases from V and 5 bases from J, with 17 bases in between. The germline V gene has CDR1 LNHDA and CDR2 SQIVND (reference sequence). The CDR3 is made up of 15 amino acids. CDR3 bases: TGTGCCAGTAGTATGGTGGCAGGGGTCAGGCACGAGCAGTACTTC. This translates into CASSMVAGVRHEQYF.

V gene TRBV19 combines with J gene TRBJ1-1; D gene unclear. This CDR3 comprises 15 residues. Per the germline V gene, CDR1 is LNHDA and CDR2 is SQIVND (reference sequence). Trimming removed 2 bases at V and 1 base at J, with 11 bases between. CDR3 coding DNA: TGTGCCAGTAGTATAATGGCGGGGAAGAACACTGAAGCTTTCTTT. Protein: CASSIMAGKNTEAFF. Full variable domain (outside the CDR3, taken from reference TRBV19 and TRBJ1-1): DGGITQSPKYLFRKEGQNVTLSCEQNLNHDAMYWYRQDPGQGLRLIYYSQIVNDFQKGDIAEGYSVSREKKESFPLTVTSAQKNPTAFYLCASSIMAGKNTEAFFGQGTRLTVV.

The chain couples TRBV19 to TRBJ2-5; D gene ambiguous. V was shortened by 3 bases and J by 5 bases, with 16 bases between the two germline ends. From germline, CDR1 is LNHDA and CDR2 SQIVND (reference sequence). The CDR3 runs 15 residues. CDR3 in DNA: TGTGCCAGTAGTATTAGCCCGCTTGATGGGGAGACCCAGTACTTC. It encodes CASSISPLDGETQYF.

This chain links TRBV7-2 with TRBJ1-1; D call uncertain. Germline CDR1 and CDR2: SGHTA and FQGNSA. The CDR3 extends over 16 amino acids. V shed 5 bases and J shed 1 base, with 17 bases lying between them. DNA of the CDR3: TGTGCCAGCAGCCCCCGGCTGGCCAGGCGGAACACTGAAGCTTTCTTT. Its translation is CASSPRLARRNTEAFF.

The chain has TRBV5-1 and TRBJ1-3; 7 bases are a match to TRBD1. The V segment lost 4 bases and the J segment 4 bases; nucleotides outside the gene matches: 5. CDR1 and CDR2 from the germline V gene are SGHRS and YFSETQ. This CDR3 has 14 residues. CDR3 in amino acids: CASSVTGPGNTIYF. The CDR3 DNA reads TGCGCCAGCAGCGTGACAGGGCCCGGAAACACCATATATTTT.

The genes are TRBV5-4 and TRBJ1-1; TRBD1 agrees at 8 bases. Germline V lookup: CDR1 SGHNT, CDR2 YYREEE (reference sequence). There are 14 residues in the CDR3. Trimming took 4 bases from V and 3 from J; bases not matched to a gene: 5. The CDR3: CASSPTGQDTEAFF. In DNA, the CDR3 is TGTGCCAGCAGCCCAACGGGACAGGACACTGAAGCTTTCTTT.